The 11 T cell receptor beta chains reported below all come from one sample, sequenced in a study of blood T cell repertoires in COVID-19. Repertoires were generated with immunoSEQ multiplex PCR, while TCRdb's copy carries only in-frame clones and drops some. The sample shows hundreds of thousands of clones, roughly 80% of them seen only once. Specimen: peripheral blood. These receptor sequences come from a man aged 80 or over with acute or convalescent COVID-19.

This sequence joins TRBV5-4 and TRBJ2-3; 8 bases are shared with TRBD2. This CDR3 spans 18 amino acids. V shed 4 bases and J 2 bases; nucleotides not matched to a gene: 15. Germline loops: CDR1 SGHNT, CDR2 YYREEE (reference sequence). The CDR3 DNA is TGTGCCAGCAGCCCTCTAATCCTAAGCGGGGGACCCACAGATACGCAGTATTTT. This translates into CASSPLILSGGPTDTQYF.

This clone was detected once. V is TRBV19 and J is TRBJ1-5; D perhaps matches TRBD1 (5 bases). CDR3 length: 14 amino acids. With 3 bases removed from V and 4 bases from J, the gap between germline ends came to 10 bases. Germline loops: CDR1 LNHDA, CDR2 SQIVND (reference sequence). The CDR3 spells CASSITGWNQPQHF. Here the CDR3 DNA reads TGTGCCAGTAGTATTACAGGTTGGAATCAGCCCCAGCATTTT.

This clone appeared a single time. The chain has TRBV6-6 and TRBJ2-1; a weak D match, TRBD1 (8 bases). This CDR3 is 16 amino acids long. Trimming left V 6 bases short and J 4 bases short, with 19 bases between. Germline CDR1 is MNHNY and CDR2 is SVGAGI (reference sequence). CDR3 DNA sequence: TGTGCCAGCAGACGGACAGGGAGGGGGACATACAATGAGCAGTTCTTC. As protein: CASRRTGRGTYNEQFF.

The table lists this clone with a few counts. The chain employs TRBV9 and TRBJ1-6, with D possibly matching TRBD1 (5 bases). Germline lookup yields CDR1 SGDLS and CDR2 YYNGEE. V was shortened by 6 bases and J by 6 bases, with 16 bases between the two germline ends. CDR3 size: 15 residues. CDR3: CASTSETAINSPLHF. The CDR3, as DNA: TGTGCCAGCACTTCCGAGACAGCGATTAATTCACCCCTCCACTTT.

This rearrangement joins TRBV19 to TRBJ2-5; possible D gene TRBD1, 5 bases. The CDR3 is 16 amino acids. The germline V gene has CDR1 LNHDA and CDR2 SQIVND (reference sequence). V dropped 3 bases and J dropped 1 base, with 15 bases sitting between them. The CDR3 coding sequence is TGTGCCAGTAGTATGGGGCAAACACCCTTCCAAGAGACCCAGTACTTC. Encoded protein: CASSMGQTPFQETQYF.

The chain joins TRBV6-5 to TRBJ2-7; D not resolved. V was pared by 0 bases and J by 5 bases, with 11 bases between. The germline V gene has CDR1 MNHEY and CDR2 SVGAGI. The CDR3 consists of 14 residues. CDR3 in amino acids: CASSYSRRWDEQYF. CDR3 bases: TGTGCCAGCAGTTACTCGCGCAGGTGGGACGAGCAGTACTTC.

The rearrangement links TRBV3-1 (or the pseudogene TRBV3-2) to TRBJ2-6, with D perhaps matching TRBD2 (6 bases). Deletions cut 4 bases from V and 1 base from J, with 11 bases between. This CDR3 spans 16 amino acids. Germline lookup yields CDR1 LGHDT and CDR2 YNNKEL (reference sequence). CDR3 region: CASSLEGGSGANVLTF. CDR3 bases: TGTGCCAGCAGCCTAGAAGGAGGGTCTGGGGCCAACGTCCTGACTTTC.

The chain couples TRBV6-5 to TRBJ1-1, with 7 bases that match TRBD1. The CDR3 has 14 residues. Germline-derived CDR1 and CDR2 are MNHEY and SVGAGI. V shed 4 bases, J shed 0 bases, and the junction held 2 bases outside the gene matches. The chain's CDR3 is CASSWDSMNTEAFF. As DNA, the CDR3 is TGTGCCAGCAGTTGGGACAGCATGAACACTGAAGCTTTCTTT.

The chain uses TRBV11-3 and TRBJ2-2; 9 bases map to TRBD2. Germline-derived CDR1 and CDR2 are SGHNT and YENEEA. V shed 6 bases and J 5 bases; nucleotides not matched to a gene: 7. The CDR3 covers 15 residues. CDR3 bases: TGTGCCAGCAGTCGCGGGAGGGCCTGGACCGGGGAGCTGTTTTTT. Residues: CASSRGRAWTGELFF.

The J gene is TRBJ1-2, the V gene TRBV5-1; D is ambiguous. V dropped 0 bases and J dropped 1 base, with 7 bases sitting between them. This CDR3 region has 14 residues. Germline-derived CDR1 and CDR2 are SGHRS and YFSETQ. Here the CDR3 DNA reads TGCGCCAGCAGCTTGGACGGTAATAACTATGGCTACACCTTC. Translated, it gives CASSLDGNNYGYTF.

The chain carries TRBV19 and TRBJ1-6; TRBD1 aligns across 8 bases. After removal of 3 bases from V and 10 bases from J, the junction contained 8 bases not matched to a gene. The V gene's germline CDR1 is LNHDA and CDR2 SQIVND (reference sequence). The length of the CDR3 is 15 residues. The CDR3 coding sequence is TGTGCCAGTAGTATGGACAGGGCGCGACGGTCACCCCTCCACTTT. Amino acids: CASSMDRARRSPLHF.